The sequence of this T cell receptor beta chain was determined in a study of human T cells and chemical hapten exposure. Study-level results: More PT1 expanded TCRs went with higher patch test scores.

Time point specified: patch test 2, 6 weeks after DPC sensitization. Treatment noted: therapeutic diphenylcyclopropenone sensitization with weekly scalp DPC. To note about this clonotype: The antigen is unknown.

Germline-derived CDR1 and CDR2 are SQVTM and ANQGSEA. V was pared by 7 bases and J by 0 bases, with 15 bases between. This CDR3 has 14 amino acids. During construction of the library, unique molecular identifiers were attached to individual cDNA molecules for quantitative, reproducible TCR counting. TCRdb redid the calling of the RACE reads with MiXCR, one entry per CDR3 protein. The data hold 85,000 to 95,000 distinct CDR3 sequences, with approximately 11% observed a single time. V usage is TRBV29-1 and J usage is TRBJ1-1, with D possibly being TRBD1 (6 bases). The sequences come from whole blood, collected in connection with sensitization to the hapten diphenylcyclopropenone (DPC). The receptor was isolated from a middle-aged man with alopecia areata. Some clones in this sample may be carry-over from other donors' samples. The CDR3 is CSGSRGNMNTEAFF. DNA of the CDR3: TGCAGCGGGAGCAGGGGAAATATGAACACTGAAGCTTTCTTT.